This TCR beta chain was sequenced during a study of cytomegalovirus exposure and HLA in healthy donors. Trimming removed 3 bases from V and 3 bases from J; junction bases left unmatched: 16. The CDR3 runs to 18 residues. The germline gives CDR1 SGHRS, CDR2 YFSETQ. This clone came up once. Antigen: not known. The PCR had 60 Vbeta and 13 Jbeta primers. Profiled with immunoSEQ multiplex PCR; TCRdb holds only in-frame clones, not every one. Of about 160,000 clones listed, nearly 80% were seen once; the top ten hold about 9.6%. Points from the study as a whole: There were some public TCRs occurring in many donors, but most TCR sequences were rare. TRBV6-2, TRBV6-3 and some other V segments were excluded as indistinguishable.

The clonotype was recovered from a man between 18 and 35 years old in good health and CMV-seropositive. The V and J genes are TRBV5-1 and TRBJ2-7; 9 positions match TRBD2. The sequencing sample was made of PBMCs. The CDR3 DNA reads TGCGCCAGCAGCTCACGGGACACGGTGGGACTAGCCGACTACGAGCAGTACTTC. Translating gives CASSSRDTVGLADYEQYF. The whole variable domain, remainder taken from reference TRBV5-1 and TRBJ2-7, is KAGVTQTPRYLIKTRGQQVTLSCSPISGHRSVSWYQQTPGQGLQFLFEYFSETQRNKGNFPGRFSGRQFSNSRSEMNVSTLELGDSALYLCASSSRDTVGLADYEQYFGPGTRLTVT.